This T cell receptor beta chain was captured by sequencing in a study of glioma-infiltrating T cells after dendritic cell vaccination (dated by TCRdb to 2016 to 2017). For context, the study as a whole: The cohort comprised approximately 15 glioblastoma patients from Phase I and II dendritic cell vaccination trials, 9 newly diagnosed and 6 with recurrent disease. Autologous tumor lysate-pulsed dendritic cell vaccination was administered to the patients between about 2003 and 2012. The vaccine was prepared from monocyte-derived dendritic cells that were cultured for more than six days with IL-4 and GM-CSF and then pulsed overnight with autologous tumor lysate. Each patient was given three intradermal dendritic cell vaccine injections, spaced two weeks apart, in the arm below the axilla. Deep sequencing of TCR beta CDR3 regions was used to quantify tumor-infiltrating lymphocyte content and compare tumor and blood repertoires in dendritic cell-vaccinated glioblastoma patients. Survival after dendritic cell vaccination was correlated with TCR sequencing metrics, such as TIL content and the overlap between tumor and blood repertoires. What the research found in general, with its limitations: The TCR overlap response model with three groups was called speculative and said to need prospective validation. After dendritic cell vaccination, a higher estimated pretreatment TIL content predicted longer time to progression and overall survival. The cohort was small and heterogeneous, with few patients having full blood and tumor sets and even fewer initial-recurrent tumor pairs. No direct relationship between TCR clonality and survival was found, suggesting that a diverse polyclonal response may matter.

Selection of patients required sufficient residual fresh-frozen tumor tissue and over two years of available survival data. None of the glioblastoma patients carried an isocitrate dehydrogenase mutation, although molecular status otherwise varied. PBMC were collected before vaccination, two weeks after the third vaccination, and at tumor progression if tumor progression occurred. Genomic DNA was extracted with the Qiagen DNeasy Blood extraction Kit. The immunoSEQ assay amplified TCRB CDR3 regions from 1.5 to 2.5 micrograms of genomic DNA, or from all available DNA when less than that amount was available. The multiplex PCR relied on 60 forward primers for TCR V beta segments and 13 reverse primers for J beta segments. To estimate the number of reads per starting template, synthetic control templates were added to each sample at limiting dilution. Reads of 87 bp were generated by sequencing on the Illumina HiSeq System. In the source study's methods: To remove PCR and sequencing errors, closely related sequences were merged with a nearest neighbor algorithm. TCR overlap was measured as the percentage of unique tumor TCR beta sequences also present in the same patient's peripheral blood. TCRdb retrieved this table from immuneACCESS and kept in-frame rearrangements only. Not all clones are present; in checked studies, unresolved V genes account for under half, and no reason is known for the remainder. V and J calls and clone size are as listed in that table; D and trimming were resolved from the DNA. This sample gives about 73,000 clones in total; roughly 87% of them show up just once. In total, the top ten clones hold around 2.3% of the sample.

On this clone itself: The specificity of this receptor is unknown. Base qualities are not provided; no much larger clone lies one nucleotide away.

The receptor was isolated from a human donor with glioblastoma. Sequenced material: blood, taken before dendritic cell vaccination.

CDR3 sequence: CASSPPRTGINTGELFF. The nucleotide sequence reads TGCGCCAGCAGCCCACCACGGACAGGGATAAACACCGGGGAGCTGTTTTTT. The rearrangement combines TRBV5-1 with TRBJ2-2, with 8 central nucleotides matching TRBD1. The germline V gene sets CDR1 to SGHRS and CDR2 to YFSETQ. Including the terminal cysteine and phenylalanine, the CDR3 comprises 17 residues. Kept here is only the CDR3 DNA, which spans 51 bases and is read in frame from base 1. The junction shows trimming of 4 bases on V and 2 bases on J, and the gene matches do not reach 10 bases of it.